Presented here are 23 T cell receptor beta chains from one specimen sequenced in a study of blood T cell repertoires in COVID-19. Clones were read by immunoSEQ multiplex PCR, and TCRdb kept only the in-frame ones, dropping some. Among about 28,000 clones listed, around 90% were seen once. Sequenced sample: peripheral blood. These receptor sequences come from a human donor in a cohort sampled during active COVID-19.

The chain has TRBV5-1 and TRBJ1-1; 8 bases match TRBD1. V was pared by 3 bases and J by 3 bases, with 4 bases of the junction left unmatched. The germline gives CDR1 SGHRS, CDR2 YFSETQ. This CDR3 region has 14 residues. The CDR3 reads CASSWTGLYTEAFF. In DNA, the CDR3 is TGCGCCAGCAGCTGGACAGGGTTGTACACTGAAGCTTTCTTT.

The V and J genes are TRBV6-1 and TRBJ1-3; 10 bases match TRBD1. Germline V gene data show CDR1 as MNHNS and CDR2 as SASEGT. Trimming at V came to 4 bases and at J to 2 bases, leaving 5 bases not matched to a gene. The CDR3 length is 16 residues. CDR3 nucleotides: TGTGCCAGCAGTGTTGGCGGACAGGGGGCTGGAAACACCATATATTTT. Its protein is CASSVGGQGAGNTIYF.

V gene TRBV6-2 or TRBV6-3 combines with J gene TRBJ2-3, with 12 bases that match TRBD2. Germline-derived CDR1 and CDR2 are MNHEY and SVGEGT. V shed 4 bases and J 5 bases; nucleotides not matched to a gene: 19. This CDR3 has 20 residues. The CDR3 DNA reads as TGTGCCAGCAGTTGGAGCCTGACTAGCGGGAGTCACCCCGGCTTAGATACGCAGTATTTT. This encodes CASSWSLTSGSHPGLDTQYF.

The rearrangement links TRBV28 to TRBJ1-4; D gene uncertain. The CDR3 contains 15 residues. V lost 2 bases, J lost 0 bases, and 7 bases lay in between. Looked up from germline, CDR1 is MDHEN and CDR2 is SYDVKM. The chain's CDR3 is CASSLTGTTNEKLFF. The CDR3 bases are TGTGCCAGCAGTTTAACCGGGACAACTAATGAAAAACTGTTTTTT.

This clone has only one observation. CDR3 protein: CASSEARGWQYF. In DNA form, the CDR3 reads TGTGCCAGCAGTGAAGCAAGGGGATGGCAGTACTTC. This rearrangement joins TRBV6-1 to TRBJ2-7, with D possibly being TRBD1 (5 bases). Trimming removed 0 bases from V and 9 bases from J, with 9 bases in between. The germline gives CDR1 MNHNS, CDR2 SASEGT. The CDR3 has 12 residues.

V is TRBV3-1 (or the pseudogene TRBV3-2) and J is TRBJ2-7; tentative D call: TRBD2 (5 bases). Germline V gene lookup returns CDR1 LGHDT and CDR2 YNNKEL (reference sequence). V gave up 1 base and J gave up 3 bases, with 16 bases separating them. The CDR3 totals 16 residues. The CDR3 is CASSQVGIIGGYEQYF. CDR3 coding DNA: TGTGCCAGCAGCCAAGTAGGGATTATCGGAGGCTACGAGCAGTACTTC.

This rearrangement joins TRBV11-2 to TRBJ2-2; possibly TRBD2 for D (6 bases). The CDR3 covers 17 residues. V dropped 0 bases and J dropped 3 bases, with 14 bases sitting between them. The V gene's germline CDR1 is SGHAT and CDR2 FQNNGV. The DNA for the CDR3 is TGTGCCAGCAGCTTAGATCGGATTAGCGGTGACACCGGGGAGCTGTTTTTT. Translation gives CASSLDRISGDTGELFF.

The J gene is TRBJ2-5, the V gene TRBV6-5; the match to TRBD1 covers 10 bases. The CDR3 runs to 14 residues. Trimming cost V 7 bases and J 5 bases; bases outside gene matches: 7. Germline V gene sequence: CDR1 MNHEY, CDR2 SVGAGI. CDR3 in DNA: TGTGCCAGCAACGACAGGGGGCCGTGGGAGACCCAGTACTTC. Protein: CASNDRGPWETQYF.

The chain carries TRBV2 and TRBJ1-3; 8 nucleotides line up with TRBD1. Germline V gene data show CDR1 as SNHLY and CDR2 as FYNNEI. The length of the CDR3 is 14 residues. The junction had 5 bases not matched to a gene; V was cut back by 6 bases and J by 4 bases. CDR3 sequence reads: CASSQTGDGNTIYF. DNA for the CDR3: TGTGCCAGCAGCCAGACAGGGGACGGAAACACCATATATTTT.

V is TRBV28 and J is TRBJ1-2, with TRBD1 as a possible D gene (6 bases). The V end was cut by 3 bases, the J end by 0 bases, with 11 bases between. There are 15 residues in the CDR3. Per germline, CDR1 MDHEN and CDR2 SYDVKM. As DNA, the CDR3 is TGTGCCAGCAGTTTTTTGGGGACACCTAACTATGGCTACACCTTC. Amino acid sequence: CASSFLGTPNYGYTF.

This clone has only one observation. This chain connects TRBV15 to TRBJ1-4; D is perhaps TRBD1 (5 bases). Trimming took 3 bases from V and 6 from J, leaving 11 bases between them. In germline, CDR1 is LNHNV, CDR2 YYDKDF (reference sequence). CDR3 length: 14 amino acids. The CDR3 loop is CATSSRDWDEKLFF. CDR3 nucleotide sequence: TGTGCCACCAGCAGCCGGGACTGGGATGAAAAACTGTTTTTT.

The V gene is TRBV24-1, the J gene TRBJ2-7; TRBD2 aligns across 9 bases. There are 14 residues in the CDR3. After removal of 5 bases from V and 5 bases from J, the junction contained 6 bases not matched to a gene. The germline CDR1 and CDR2 sequences are KGHDR and SFDVKD. CDR3 protein: CATSGGRAVNEQYF. The CDR3 nucleotides read TGTGCCACCAGTGGCGGGAGGGCCGTAAACGAGCAGTACTTC.

This clone was detected only once. The chain recombines TRBV4-3 with TRBJ1-4; D not resolved. The CDR3 spans 14 residues. CDR1 is LGHNA and CDR2 is YSLEER in the germline V gene. V was cut by 4 bases and J by 6 bases, with 12 bases left in between. The CDR3 reads CASSPRRRDEKLFF. For the CDR3, the DNA is TGCGCCAGCAGCCCGCGGAGGAGAGATGAAAAACTGTTTTTT.

This chain connects TRBV6-6 to TRBJ2-2; tentative D call: TRBD2 (5 bases). This CDR3 comprises 12 residues. The germline V gene has CDR1 MNHNY and CDR2 SVGAGI (reference sequence). The DNA of the CDR3 is TGTGGGACTGGCGCGAACACCGGGGAGCTGTTTTTT. It translates to CGTGANTGELFF.

The rearrangement joins TRBV3-1 (or the pseudogene TRBV3-2) to TRBJ2-3; TRBD2 matches 8 bases. The CDR3 is 14 amino acids. CDR1 and CDR2 from the germline V gene are LGHDT and YNNKEL (reference sequence). With V trimmed by 6 bases and J by 2 bases, 4 bases remained unmatched. As DNA, the CDR3 is TGTGCCAGCAGAGCGGGAGACCACACAGATACGCAGTATTTT. Translating it yields CASRAGDHTDTQYF.

The chain recombines TRBV28 with TRBJ2-1, with TRBD1 identical over 9 bases. Germline V gene sequence: CDR1 MDHEN, CDR2 SYDVKM. The CDR3 spans 15 residues. V gave up 2 bases and J gave up 8 bases; unmatched junction bases: 7. Here the CDR3 DNA reads TGTGCCAGCAGTTTAGGGGGGACAGGGTACCATGAGCAGTTCTTC. As protein: CASSLGGTGYHEQFF. The variable domain in full, with the rest retrieved from reference TRBV28 and TRBJ2-1, is DVKVTQSSRYLVKRTGEKVFLECVQDMDHENMFWYRQDPGLGLRLIYFSYDVKMKEKGDIPEGYSVSREKKERFSLILESASTNQTSMYLCASSLGGTGYHEQFFGPGTRLTVL.

The chain has TRBV5-4 and TRBJ1-2; D possibly corresponds to TRBD1 (5 bases). The germline CDR1 and CDR2 sequences are SGHNT and YYREEE (reference sequence). This CDR3 has 13 amino acids. Trimming left V 4 bases short and J 4 bases short, with 11 bases between. CDR3 in amino acids: CASSAGGFYGYTF. The CDR3, as DNA: TGTGCCAGCAGCGCCGGGGGGTTCTATGGCTACACCTTC.

The chain is built from TRBV25-1 and TRBJ2-7; D is perhaps TRBD1 (6 bases). The CDR3 totals 14 residues. Germline V gives CDR1 MGHDK, CDR2 SYGVNS. V gave up 4 bases and J gave up 3 bases, with 13 bases separating them. The CDR3 loop reads CASSALTGIYEQYF. The CDR3 region has the DNA TGTGCCAGCAGTGCCTTAACAGGGATCTACGAGCAGTACTTC.

The chain uses TRBV5-6 and TRBJ2-3, with TRBD1 matching 10 bases. From germline, CDR1 is SGHDT and CDR2 YYEEEE. CDR3 length equals 13 residues. The V gene end was trimmed by 4 bases and the J gene end by 11 bases; junction bases not matched to a gene: 7. The DNA for the CDR3 is TGTGCCAGCAGCGACTCCCGGGACAGGGGGCAGTATTTT. Protein: CASSDSRDRGQYF.

The chain combines TRBV10-3 with TRBJ1-2; 8 bases are a match to TRBD1. Trimming took 4 bases from V and 4 from J; bases not matched to a gene: 5. The CDR3 sequence is 14 residues long. Germline assignment: CDR1 ENHRY and CDR2 SYGVKD. The CDR3 DNA reads TGTGCCATCAGTGCCGACAGGGGCGGCTATGGCTACACCTTC. As protein: CAISADRGGYGYTF.

The chain recombines TRBV5-6 with TRBJ2-7; the D gene is possibly TRBD1 (6 bases). V was clipped by 7 bases and J by 6 bases, with 14 bases between them. CDR3 length: 12 amino acids. Germline lookup yields CDR1 SGHDT and CDR2 YYEEEE. The CDR3 region has the DNA TGTGCCAGCCTAACAGGGAATGGCGAGCAGTACTTC. It yields the protein CASLTGNGEQYF.

This chain connects TRBV2 to TRBJ1-2, with D unclear. Trimming pared 4 bases from V and 2 bases from J, leaving 5 bases between. The CDR3 sequence is 12 residues long. Germline-derived CDR1 and CDR2 are SNHLY and FYNNEI. This CDR3 reads CASSAGNYGYTF. CDR3 nucleotides: TGTGCCAGCAGTGCGGGGAACTATGGCTACACCTTC.

The rearrangement links TRBV7-3 to TRBJ1-1; D gene uncertain. Deletions cut 5 bases from V and 4 bases from J, with 20 bases between. CDR1 SGHTA and CDR2 FQGTGA come from the germline V gene. The CDR3 spans 16 residues. The CDR3 spells CASSLAANSSGTEAFF. CDR3 coding DNA: TGTGCCAGCAGCCTTGCGGCCAATTCCTCGGGCACTGAAGCTTTCTTT.